These 27 T cell receptor beta chains were all obtained from the same sample, sequenced in a study of cytomegalovirus exposure and HLA in healthy donors. The PCR ran on 60 Vbeta and 13 Jbeta primers. TCRdb's copy holds only in-frame clones and misses some; the assay was immunoSEQ multiplex PCR. This sample has some 160,000 clones, with 55% to 85% found just once. The sequenced sample consisted of PBMCs. These receptors were collected from a man between 35 and 55 years old in good health and CMV-seronegative.

The chain recombines TRBV7-9 with TRBJ2-7; D is possibly TRBD1 (6 bases). The V gene's germline CDR1 is SEHNR and CDR2 FQNEAQ (reference sequence). The CDR3 extends over 12 amino acids. V lost 2 bases, J lost 4 bases, and 6 bases lay in between. The CDR3 region is CASSLTGYEQYF. The CDR3 coding sequence is TGTGCCAGCAGCTTAACAGGGTACGAGCAGTACTTC.

This clone has just a few counts. The chain has TRBV27 and TRBJ2-7; weak D call: TRBD1 (5 bases). Germline V CDR1 and CDR2: MNHEY, SMNVEV (reference sequence). Trimming stripped 4 bases from V and 1 base from J, with 5 bases between. The CDR3 runs 12 residues. In DNA, the CDR3 is TGTGCCAGCAGTTCAGGGTCCTACGAGCAGTACTTC. It codes for CASSSGSYEQYF.

Written as DNA, the CDR3 is TGTGCCAGCAGCCCAGGGACTAGCGGGAGGGCCCGGGAGCAGTACTTC. It yields the protein CASSPGTSGRAREQYF. The genes are TRBV7-2 and TRBJ2-7; 16 nucleotides align to TRBD2. CDR3 size: 16 residues. Germline V lookup: CDR1 SGHTA, CDR2 FQGNSA. Trimming removed 5 bases from V and 7 bases from J; junction bases left unmatched: 8.

The chain carries TRBV30 and TRBJ1-2; no reliable D call. This CDR3 comprises 15 residues. V was clipped by 0 bases and J by 0 bases, with 11 bases between them. CDR1 is GTSNPN, CDR2 SVGIG, per germline (reference sequence). CDR3 loop: CAWSVMAPSNYGYTF. The CDR3 DNA reads TGTGCCTGGAGTGTAATGGCACCTTCTAACTATGGCTACACCTTC.

The gene calls are TRBV30 and TRBJ2-5, with TRBD2 as a possible D gene (6 bases). The CDR3 has 16 residues. The V end lost 1 base, the J end lost 4 bases, and 19 bases lay between the germline ends. Per germline, CDR1 GTSNPN and CDR2 SVGIG (reference sequence). The CDR3 DNA reads TGTGCCTGGAGTGGATCTGGGCGGGACGGGCTAGAGACCCAGTACTTC. Translated, it gives CAWSGSGRDGLETQYF.

The chain uses TRBV29-1 and TRBJ1-5; D is undetermined. From germline, CDR1 is SQVTM and CDR2 ANQGSEA. The germline V and J ends were trimmed by 3 bases and 7 bases, with 13 bases remaining between them. CDR3 size: 13 residues. The CDR3 protein is CSVEEREGQPQHF. As DNA, the CDR3 is TGCAGCGTTGAGGAGAGGGAAGGCCAGCCCCAGCATTTT.

The rearrangement links TRBV5-1 to TRBJ2-3; TRBD2 might be the D (5 bases). CDR3 size: 13 residues. Deletions cut 3 bases from V and 6 bases from J, with 11 bases between. Per the germline V gene, CDR1 is SGHRS and CDR2 is YFSETQ. The CDR3 loop reads CASSSGAVDTQYF. The CDR3 bases are TGCGCCAGCAGCTCCGGAGCGGTTGATACGCAGTATTTT.

This clone turned up a few times. The chain carries TRBV5-1 and TRBJ1-2, with TRBD1 matching over 9 bases. Germline CDR1 reads SGHRS; CDR2 reads YFSETQ. The CDR3 has 14 residues. V gave up 5 bases and J gave up 6 bases; unmatched junction bases: 8. CDR3 in amino acids: CASRRGDREDGYTF. Written as DNA, the CDR3 is TGCGCCAGCAGGCGAGGGGACAGGGAGGATGGCTACACCTTC.

The chain combines TRBV7-3 with TRBJ2-1, with 11 bases aligning to TRBD2. In germline, CDR1 is SGHTA, CDR2 FQGTGA. This CDR3 is 14 amino acids long. The V gene end was trimmed by 4 bases and the J gene end by 6 bases; junction bases not matched to a gene: 2. The chain's CDR3 is CASSSSGGTNEQFF. DNA of the CDR3: TGTGCCAGCAGCTCTAGCGGGGGGACCAATGAGCAGTTCTTC.

V and J are TRBV28 and TRBJ2-7; TRBD2 matches at 9 bases. Per germline, CDR1 MDHEN and CDR2 SYDVKM. V lost 5 bases to trimming and J lost 3 bases; unmatched junction nucleotides: 5. This CDR3 spans 14 amino acids. CDR3 nucleotides: TGTGCCAGCAGTGTAGCGGGAGCCCTCTACGAGCAGTACTTC. Translation gives CASSVAGALYEQYF.

CDR3 DNA: TGTGCCAGCAGTTCCCCCTACGGGGCAGGGGGCAAGAAAGAGACCCAGTACTTC. Its protein product is CASSSPYGAGGKKETQYF. The chain recombines TRBV28 with TRBJ2-5, with TRBD1 matching over 8 bases. CDR1 and CDR2 (germline): MDHEN, SYDVKM. The V gene end was trimmed by 4 bases and the J gene end by 3 bases; junction bases not matched to a gene: 16. The CDR3 has 18 residues.

This chain joins TRBV18 and TRBJ2-2; 8 bases map to TRBD1. The CDR3 is 16 residues long. The V gene end was trimmed by 6 bases and the J gene end by 3 bases; junction bases not matched to a gene: 9. CDR1 is KGHSH and CDR2 is LQKENI in the germline V gene. CDR3 coding DNA: TGTGCCAGCTCCCCTCAGGGGGCGCGATACACCGGGGAGCTGTTTTTT. Amino acids: CASSPQGARYTGELFF.

The chain combines TRBV5-1 with TRBJ2-3, with TRBD2 identical over 12 bases. The CDR3 runs 16 residues. The V gene's germline CDR1 is SGHRS and CDR2 YFSETQ. V shed 5 bases, J shed 4 bases, and the junction held 8 bases outside the gene matches. CDR3 residues: CASRPLAGGPPDTQYF. DNA for the CDR3: TGCGCCAGCAGGCCTCTAGCGGGGGGGCCCCCAGATACGCAGTATTTT.

The V gene is TRBV6-5, the J gene TRBJ2-7; 9 nucleotides match TRBD1. Germline CDR1 is MNHEY and CDR2 is SVGAGI. V lost 7 bases, J lost 6 bases, and 10 bases stayed unmatched. CDR3 length: 14 residues. This chain's CDR3 is CASTGQGLLCEQYF. The CDR3 coding sequence is TGTGCCAGCACCGGACAGGGGCTCCTTTGCGAGCAGTACTTC.

V gene TRBV9 combines with J gene TRBJ2-1; TRBD2 might be the D (6 bases). This CDR3 contains 14 residues. V lost 0 bases to trimming and J lost 5 bases, with 9 bases between them. The germline gives CDR1 SGDLS, CDR2 YYNGEE. CDR3 loop: CASSVGGRNNEQFF. The CDR3 DNA follows: TGTGCCAGCAGCGTAGGGGGGAGGAACAATGAGCAGTTCTTC.

V gene TRBV10-2 combines with J gene TRBJ1-1; the D is unclear. Germline loops: CDR1 WSHSY, CDR2 SAAADI. The CDR3 runs to 12 residues. The V and J ends lost 4 bases and 6 bases respectively, with 9 bases between them. Written as DNA, the CDR3 is TGCGCCAGCAGTGTACAGAGTTCTGAAGCTTTCTTT. The encoded protein is CASSVQSSEAFF.

The chain links TRBV6-5 to TRBJ2-7; 10 bases match TRBD2. CDR3 size: 16 residues. Germline trimming cut 1 base from V and 3 bases from J; bases unmatched to any gene: 6. From germline, CDR1 is MNHEY and CDR2 SVGAGI. The CDR3 sequence: CASSYLSSGGIYEQYF. The CDR3 nucleotides are TGTGCCAGCAGTTACTTATCTAGCGGGGGAATCTACGAGCAGTACTTC.

Concerning this clone: At one end, the junction sequence differs from germline, possibly due to a read error. The chain employs TRBV5-6 and TRBJ1-5, with 8 bases lining up with TRBD1. Germline CDR1 and CDR2: SGHDT and YYEEEE. The CDR3 totals 13 residues. CDR3 bases: TGTGCCAGCAGCTTACAGGGGGATCAGCCCCAGAATTTT. Residues: CASSLQGDQPQNF.

Details on this clone: An end of the junction does not agree with germline; a read error may underlie this. The genes are TRBV6-4 and TRBJ2-7, with TRBD1 matching 12 bases. CDR1 is MRHNA, CDR2 SNTAGT, per germline. The CDR3 has 12 residues. CDR3 residues: CASSGDGTGGWF. The CDR3 DNA reads as TGTGCCAGCAGTGGAGACGGGACAGGGGGCTGGTTC.

This clone was seen only a few times. The J gene is TRBJ1-2, the V gene TRBV7-2; 9 bases line up with TRBD1. The CDR3 length is 14 residues. Germline CDR1 SGHTA, CDR2 FQGNSA. V lost 5 bases and J lost 4; bases outside the gene matches: 5. The CDR3 coding sequence is TGTGCCAGCAGCCGACAGGGGGGAGGCTATGGCTACACCTTC. As protein: CASSRQGGGYGYTF. Drawing the rest from reference TRBV7-2 and TRBJ1-2, the complete variable domain is GAGVSQSPSNKVTEKGKDVELRCDPISGHTALYWYRQSLGQGLEFLIYFQGNSAPDKSGLPSDRFSAERTGGSVSTLTIQRTQQEDSAVYLCASSRQGGGYGYTFGSGTRLTVV.

In its sample, this clone was seen a few times. This chain's CDR3 is CASSLGPVSRAGDTQYF. CDR3 DNA sequence: TGTGCCAGCAGCTTGGGGCCAGTGAGTAGGGCCGGAGATACGCAGTATTTT. The chain combines TRBV11-2 with TRBJ2-3; D might be TRBD1 (5 bases). The germline V gene encodes CDR1 SGHAT and CDR2 FQNNGV. Trimming removed 3 bases from V and 5 bases from J, with 21 bases in between. CDR3 length: 17 residues.

The CDR3 is CATSRIKLTGDFGYTF. The CDR3 region has the DNA TGTGCCACCAGCAGGATCAAACTGACAGGGGATTTTGGCTACACCTTC. The rearrangement links TRBV15 to TRBJ1-2, with 8 positions matching TRBD1. V shed 3 bases, J shed 7 bases, and the junction held 13 bases outside the gene matches. The CDR3 length is 16 residues. Germline V gene data show CDR1 as LNHNV and CDR2 as YYDKDF (reference sequence). The whole variable domain, remainder taken from reference TRBV15 and TRBJ1-2, is DAMVIQNPRYQVTQFGKPVTLSCSQTLNHNVMYWYQQKSSQAPKLLFHYYDKDFNNEADTPDNFQSRRPNTSFCFLDIRSPGLGDTAMYLCATSRIKLTGDFGYTFGSGTRLTVV.

CDR3 region: CASVAQNNSPLHF. CDR3 sequence (DNA): TGTGCCAGCGTTGCCCAGAATAATTCACCCCTCCACTTT. The genes are TRBV28 and TRBJ1-6, with D unresolved. Germline V gene sequence: CDR1 MDHEN, CDR2 SYDVKM. There are 13 residues in the CDR3. V shed 8 bases and J shed 5 bases, with 10 bases lying between them.

The chain combines TRBV7-2 with TRBJ2-3; perhaps TRBD2 as D (5 bases). The germline V and J ends were trimmed by 0 bases and 1 base, with 5 bases remaining between them. CDR1 SGHTA and CDR2 FQGNSA come from the germline V gene. The length of the CDR3 is 14 residues. This CDR3 is CASSLAGGTDTQYF. The CDR3 DNA sequence: TGTGCCAGCAGCTTAGCGGGAGGCACAGATACGCAGTATTTT. Looking up the rest from reference TRBV7-2 and TRBJ2-3 gives the full variable domain: GAGVSQSPSNKVTEKGKDVELRCDPISGHTALYWYRQSLGQGLEFLIYFQGNSAPDKSGLPSDRFSAERTGGSVSTLTIQRTQQEDSAVYLCASSLAGGTDTQYFGPGTRLTVL.

The chain joins TRBV5-4 to TRBJ1-2; D unclear. Between the trimmed V and J ends, which lost 4 bases and 1 base, there was a span of 11 bases. The CDR3 has 14 residues. The germline V gene encodes CDR1 SGHNT and CDR2 YYREEE (reference sequence). This CDR3 reads CASSPMQDNYGYTF. The CDR3 nucleotides are TGTGCCAGCAGCCCTATGCAGGATAACTATGGCTACACCTTC.

The genes are TRBV30 and TRBJ2-7, with 7 bases lining up with TRBD2. The CDR3 loop spans 15 amino acids. The J segment lost 6 bases and the V segment lost 0 bases, leaving 11 bases of the junction unmatched. Germline V gene data show CDR1 as GTSNPN and CDR2 as SVGIG (reference sequence). Here the CDR3 reads CAWSVLRGGRSEQYF. The CDR3 DNA is TGTGCCTGGAGTGTACTTAGGGGCGGGAGATCCGAGCAGTACTTC.

This clone was recorded only once. This rearrangement joins TRBV2 to TRBJ2-3; 7 nucleotides match TRBD2. V lost 8 bases to trimming and J lost 10 bases; unmatched junction nucleotides: 9. The CDR3 runs 12 residues. Germline CDR1 SNHLY, CDR2 FYNNEI. Written as DNA, the CDR3 is TGTGCCAGCGGCCGGACTAGTGGGGCGCAGTATTTT. Protein product: CASGRTSGAQYF.